This record concerns one T cell receptor (beta chain) sequence. Its antigen is unknown. Per-nucleotide qualities are absent, and no much larger clonotype sits a single base away. The immunoSEQ hsTCRB v3.0 assay was used at survey level resolution to sequence the TRB variable region. A depth of roughly 40,000-55,000 T-cell genomes per sample was targeted for TRB sequencing. TRB libraries were pooled and sequenced on an Illumina MiSeq using a v3 150-cycle kit. The original methods were these. Repertoire analysis was run in R within a reproducible Nextflow workflow that covered QC, data transformation and analysis. Custom analyses were implemented in LymphoSeq2, an R package for AIRR-Seq data exploration. A handful of samples yielding fewer than 5000 total TRB sequences were excluded, leaving 150 to 200 analyzed HIV repertoires. Among the roughly 200 retained HIV repertoires, about 57 were collected before ART initiation and about 130 were collected after ART initiation. Each repertoire was downsampled to 5000 TRB nucleotide sequences, and summary statistics were averaged across 100 downsampling iterations. TRB sequences were retained for analysis only if CDR3 regions of at least seven amino acids were present. A Shannon entropy-derived clonality score and the Gini coefficient were used to measure diversity. In repertoire networks, the top 5000 CDR3 amino acid sequences were linked whenever an edit distance of one separated two sequences. Antigen specificity groups and MHC restriction were predicted for TRB CDR3 amino acid sequences with GLIPH2. To flag known associations with CMV, EBV, HIV or tissue antigens, CDR3 amino acid sequences were compared against VDJdb and McPAS-TCR. Pre-ART, post-ART and control groups were compared with Wilcoxon signed-rank tests and Holm-Bonferroni correction. TCRdb took over this immuneACCESS table, retaining in-frame rearrangements with V and J assigned. Such tables are incomplete; in checked studies, under half of the missing clones stem from an unresolved V gene, and the remainder is unexplained. That table supplies the V and J calls and clone size; D and trimming were determined from the DNA. The sample table lists some 29,000 clones, around 80% of them with a count of one. Jointly, the top ten make up approximately 9.4% of the sample.

These data are taken from a study of long-term antiretroviral therapy in people with HIV (dated by TCRdb to 2022 to 2024). About the study as a whole: The earliest samples were collected approximately a decade before the 2015 WHO recommendation for immediate ART, a period when ART was typically delayed until CD4 counts fell. This retrospective serial study examined whether starting ART and sustained HIV suppression were associated with changes in the composition and diversity of the TRB repertoire in peripheral blood. A total of 150 to 200 cryopreserved PBMC samples came from 25 to 35 adults with confirmed HIV infection and were collected serially over a mean of roughly 6 years (range 1-12). Among the 30 to 35 participants with HIV, roughly eleven were female. No cross-contamination during QIAcube processing was seen in test extractions of a monoclonal T-cell line run alongside roughly 35 polyclonal samples. On the study overall, not on this receptor specifically: Because PBMC availability was limited, only the TCR beta chain was sequenced, with no alpha chain pairing. ART initiation was associated with a significant increase in TRB diversity, but diversity stayed significantly below transplant donor controls even after long-term ART. Expanded TRB clones identified before ART initiation dominated the repertoire across all time points, though the dominance fluctuated and decreased in many PLHIV after ART. Samples dated from the mid-2000s to the late 2010s, and the ART regimens used may be less effective than current ones. Narrower CDR3 length ranges were observed in HIV repertoires than in controls, and an antigen-experienced repertoire with only a slight naive shift after ART was suggested by the network structure. Inferences about post-ART repertoire changes are limited because no data were available on ART adherence, viral resistance or therapy changes. Because cell numbers in pre-ART samples were limited, unsorted PBMC were profiled instead of sorted CD4+ and CD8+ T cells.

To be included, a participant needed at least one PBMC sample from before ART initiation plus at least two post-ART samples. All participants with HIV were treated in the United States of America. Cryopreserved samples of roughly 0.85-11 million PBMC were thawed and washed before DNA extraction. At the time of the earliest PBMC sample for each participant with HIV, ages ranged from roughly 20 to 54 years. PBMC samples were contributed by each participant from 1-4 timepoints before ART initiation and 2-8 timepoints after ART initiation, with a median of 7 samples. For every participant, serial HIV viral load, CD4+ T-cell count, ART history and demographic data were obtained. Genomic DNA was extracted from unsorted PBMC with a Qiagen kit on a QIAcube, processed in batches of 12 samples. From cysteine to phenylalanine, the CDR3 is 13 amino acids long. Only CDR3 DNA is held: 39 bases, read in frame from base 1. The junction carries 15 bases between V and J, which are trimmed by 5 bases and 8 bases respectively. Via the germline V gene, CDR1 is MNHEY and CDR2 SVGAGI.

The clonotype originates from a man between 18 and 29 years old with HIV. This material consisted of unsorted PBMCs, taken 1.5 years before starting antiretroviral therapy. This chain joins TRBV6-5 to TRBJ1-1; TRBD1 is a possible D gene, resting on 5 matching bases. The CDR3 here reads CASSDRGQREAFF. The nucleotides are TGTGCCAGCAGTGACAGAGGCCAACGGGAAGCTTTCTTT.